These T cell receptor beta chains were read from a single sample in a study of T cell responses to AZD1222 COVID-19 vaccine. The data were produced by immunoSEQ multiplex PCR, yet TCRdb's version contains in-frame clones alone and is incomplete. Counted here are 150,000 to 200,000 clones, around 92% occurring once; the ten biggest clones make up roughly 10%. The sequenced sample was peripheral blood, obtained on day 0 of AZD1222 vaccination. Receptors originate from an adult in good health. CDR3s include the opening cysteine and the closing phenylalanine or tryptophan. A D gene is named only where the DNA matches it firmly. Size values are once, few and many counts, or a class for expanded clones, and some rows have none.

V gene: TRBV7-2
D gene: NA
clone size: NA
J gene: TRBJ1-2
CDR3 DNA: TGTGCCAGCAGCTTAGACGGGGGGAACGACTATGGCTACACCTTC
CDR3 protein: CASSLDGGNDYGYTF

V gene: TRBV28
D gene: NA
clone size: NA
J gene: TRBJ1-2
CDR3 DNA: TGTGCCAGTTCCCTGGGAAGGGGAAATGGCTACACCTTC
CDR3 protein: CASSLGRGNGYTF

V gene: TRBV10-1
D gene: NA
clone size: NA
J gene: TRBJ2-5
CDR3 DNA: TGCGCCAGCAGTGATAGGGAGTCGGCAGAGACCCAGTACTTC
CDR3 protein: CASSDRESAETQYF

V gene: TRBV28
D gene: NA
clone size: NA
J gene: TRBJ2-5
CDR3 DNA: TGTGCCAGCGGTGCGGGGATTCCATACGGGACCCAGTACTTC
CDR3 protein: CASGAGIPYGTQYF

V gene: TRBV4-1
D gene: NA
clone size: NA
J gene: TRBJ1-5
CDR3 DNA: TGCGCCAGCAGCCCGCTTTTTGGCGGGCAGCTTTATCAGCCCCAGCATTTT
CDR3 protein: CASSPLFGGQLYQPQHF

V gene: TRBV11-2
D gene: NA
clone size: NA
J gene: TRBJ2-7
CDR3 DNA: TGTGCCAGCACCGTAGCCGGGACGGTGAACTACGAGCAGTACTTC
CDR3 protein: CASTVAGTVNYEQYF

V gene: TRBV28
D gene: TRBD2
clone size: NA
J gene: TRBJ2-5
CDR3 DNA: TGTGCCAGCAGTTACCCCCTTGGGGGAGGGCCGGAAGAGACCCAGTACTTC
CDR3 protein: CASSYPLGGGPEETQYF

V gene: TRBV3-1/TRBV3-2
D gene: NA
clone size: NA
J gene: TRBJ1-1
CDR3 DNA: TGTGCCAGCAGCCAAGGACACCCTGAAGCTTTCTTT
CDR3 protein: CASSQGHPEAFF

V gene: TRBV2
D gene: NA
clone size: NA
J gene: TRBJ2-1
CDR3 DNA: TGTGCCAGCAGTGCGGACAGCCTCTCGTATGAGCAGTTCTTC
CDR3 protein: CASSADSLSYEQFF

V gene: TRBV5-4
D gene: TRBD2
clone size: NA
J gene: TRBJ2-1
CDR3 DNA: TGTGCCAGCAGCCTCTTGAGCGGGAGGGCCGGCAATGAGCAGTTCTTC
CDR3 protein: CASSLLSGRAGNEQFF

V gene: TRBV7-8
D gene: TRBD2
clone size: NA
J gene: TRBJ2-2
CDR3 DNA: TGTGCCAGCTTAGCGGGAGGTTGGGAGCTGTTTTTT
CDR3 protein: CASLAGGWELFF

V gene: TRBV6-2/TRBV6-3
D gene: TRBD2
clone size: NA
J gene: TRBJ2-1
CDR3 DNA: TGTGCCAGCAGTTACCAAGGTCTTAGCGGGAGCTCCTACAATGAGCAGTTCTTC
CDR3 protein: CASSYQGLSGSSYNEQFF

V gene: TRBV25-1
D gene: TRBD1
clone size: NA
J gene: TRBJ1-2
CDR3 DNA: TGTGCCAGCAGTGGTATAACCCCAGGGGGCACAAACTATGGCTACACCTTC
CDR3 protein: CASSGITPGGTNYGYTF

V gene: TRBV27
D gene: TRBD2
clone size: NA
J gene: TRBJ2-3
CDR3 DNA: TGTGCCAGCCAACTAGCGGCTAGCACAGATACGCAGTATTTT
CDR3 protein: CASQLAASTDTQYF

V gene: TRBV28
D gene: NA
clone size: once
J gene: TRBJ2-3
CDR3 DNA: TGTGCCACCCGAGCATATACGCAGTATTTT
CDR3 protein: CATRAYTQYF

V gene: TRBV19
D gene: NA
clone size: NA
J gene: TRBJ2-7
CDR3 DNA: TGTGCCAGTAGTATAGCAGTGGGACATGACTACGAGCAGTACTTC
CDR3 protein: CASSIAVGHDYEQYF

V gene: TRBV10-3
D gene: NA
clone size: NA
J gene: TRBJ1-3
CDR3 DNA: TGTGCCATCAACCCAACAGAAGGAAACACCATATATTTT
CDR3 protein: CAINPTEGNTIYF

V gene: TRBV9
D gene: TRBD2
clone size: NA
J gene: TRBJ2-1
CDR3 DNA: TGTGCCAGCAGCGGACTAGCGGCATACCAGCAGTTCTTC
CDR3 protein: CASSGLAAYQQFF

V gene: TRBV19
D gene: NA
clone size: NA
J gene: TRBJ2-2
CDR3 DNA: TGTGCCAGTAGTCCCCACGACAGATACACCGGGGAGCTGTTTTTT
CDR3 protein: CASSPHDRYTGELFF

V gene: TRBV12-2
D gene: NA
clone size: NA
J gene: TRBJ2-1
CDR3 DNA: TGTGCAAGTCGCTTAGCCCATAGCGGGAATGAGCAGTTCTTC
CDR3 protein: CASRLAHSGNEQFF

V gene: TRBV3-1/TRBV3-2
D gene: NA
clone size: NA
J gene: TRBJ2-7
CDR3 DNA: TGTGCCAGCAGCCAAGATGAAGGCTACGAGCAGTACTTC
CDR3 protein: CASSQDEGYEQYF

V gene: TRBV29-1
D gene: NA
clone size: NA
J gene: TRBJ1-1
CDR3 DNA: TGCAGCGTTGGCCTGTACACTGAAGCTTTCTTT
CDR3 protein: CSVGLYTEAFF

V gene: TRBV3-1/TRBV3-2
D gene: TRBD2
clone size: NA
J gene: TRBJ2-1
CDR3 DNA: TGTGCCAGCAGCCCCGGACTAGCGGGAGGCTACAATGAGCAGTTCTTC
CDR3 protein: CASSPGLAGGYNEQFF

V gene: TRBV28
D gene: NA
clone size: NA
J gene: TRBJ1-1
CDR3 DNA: TGTGGCGCTTTGGAGGCAGGGGCTTTGGCCACTGAAGCTTTCTTT
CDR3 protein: CGALEAGALATEAFF

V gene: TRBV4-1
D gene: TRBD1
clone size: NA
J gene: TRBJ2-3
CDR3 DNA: TGCGCCAGCATCCTCCGGACAGGGACCACAGATACGCAGTATTTT
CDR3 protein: CASILRTGTTDTQYF

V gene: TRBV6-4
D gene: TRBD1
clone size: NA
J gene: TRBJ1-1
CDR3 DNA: TGTGCCAGCAGTGAAACAGGGGAGAGGACTGAAGCTTTCTTT
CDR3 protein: CASSETGERTEAFF

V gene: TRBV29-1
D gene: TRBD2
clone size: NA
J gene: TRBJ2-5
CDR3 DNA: TGCAGCGTTGAAGCAGGGGGAGGGGCTGTTAGCGGGAGAACAGAGACCCAGTACTTC
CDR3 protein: CSVEAGGGAVSGRTETQYF

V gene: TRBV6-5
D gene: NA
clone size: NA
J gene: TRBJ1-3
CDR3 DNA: TGTGCCACCTCGGCCAAGGTAGACTCTGGAAACACCATATATTTT
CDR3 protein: CATSAKVDSGNTIYF

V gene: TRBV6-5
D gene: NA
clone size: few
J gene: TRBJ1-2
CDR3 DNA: TGTGCCAGCACAGGGGTGGGTGGCTACACCTTC
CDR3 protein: CASTGVGGYTF

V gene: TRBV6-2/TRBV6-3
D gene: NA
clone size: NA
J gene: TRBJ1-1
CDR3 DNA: TGTGCCAGCAGTCACCTGACCGACACTGAAGCTTTCTTT
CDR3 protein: CASSHLTDTEAFF

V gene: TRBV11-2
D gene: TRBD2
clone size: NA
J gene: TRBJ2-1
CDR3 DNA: TGTGCCAGCCGGTTACTAGCGGGAGGGCGTTTGAATGAGCAGTTCTTC
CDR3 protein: CASRLLAGGRLNEQFF

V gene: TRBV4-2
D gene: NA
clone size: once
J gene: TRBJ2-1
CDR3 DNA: TGTGCCAGCAGCCAAGAAGAGACTAGCTACAATGAGCAGTTCTTC
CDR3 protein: CASSQEETSYNEQFF

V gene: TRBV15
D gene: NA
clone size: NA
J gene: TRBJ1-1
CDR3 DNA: TGTGCCACCAGCAGATATGCCGGTCAGAACACTGAAGCTTTCTTT
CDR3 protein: CATSRYAGQNTEAFF

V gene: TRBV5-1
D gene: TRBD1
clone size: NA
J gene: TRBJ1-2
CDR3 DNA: TGCGCCAGCAGCTTAGGGGACAGGGAGGATGGCTACACCTTC
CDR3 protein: CASSLGDREDGYTF

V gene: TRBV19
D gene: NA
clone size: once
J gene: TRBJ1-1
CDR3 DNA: TGTGCCAGTAGAACTGGACAAATGAACACTGAAGCTTTCTTT
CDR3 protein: CASRTGQMNTEAFF

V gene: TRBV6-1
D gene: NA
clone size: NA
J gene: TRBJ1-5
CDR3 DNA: TGTGCCAGCAGTGAGGCACAGGGTCCCCATCAGCCCCAGCATTTT
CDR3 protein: CASSEAQGPHQPQHF

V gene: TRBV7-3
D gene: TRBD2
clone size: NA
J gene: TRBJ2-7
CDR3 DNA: TGTGCCAGCAGCGACGGAGGGCGGGAGGGGAGCTCCTACGAGCAGTACTTC
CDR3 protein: CASSDGGREGSSYEQYF

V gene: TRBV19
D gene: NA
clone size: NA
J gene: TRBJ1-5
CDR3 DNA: TGTGCCAGTCAAGAGGGGACGAGAGGCAATCAGCCCCAGCATTTT
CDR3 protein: CASQEGTRGNQPQHF

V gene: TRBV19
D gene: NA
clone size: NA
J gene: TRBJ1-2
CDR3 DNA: TGTGCCAGTAGTATAGATAGAAATGGCTACACCTTC
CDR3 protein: CASSIDRNGYTF

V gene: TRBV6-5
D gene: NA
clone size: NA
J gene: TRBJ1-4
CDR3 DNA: TGTGCCAGCAGTTCCGCCACGGCCCCGTCAGGAAAACTGTTTTTT
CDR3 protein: CASSSATAPSGKLFF

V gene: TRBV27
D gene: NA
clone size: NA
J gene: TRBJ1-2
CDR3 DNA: TGTGCCTCGAGGGGATCCGGTAACTATGGCTACACCTTC
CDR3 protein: CASRGSGNYGYTF

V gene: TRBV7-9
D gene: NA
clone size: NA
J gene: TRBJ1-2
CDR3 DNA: TGTGCCAGCAGCTTAGTTGGGGCGGACTCCTATGGCTACACCTTC
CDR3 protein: CASSLVGADSYGYTF

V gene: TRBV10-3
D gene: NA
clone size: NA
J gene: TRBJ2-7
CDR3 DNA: TGTGCCATCAGGCCACAGGGCTACGAGCAGTACTTC
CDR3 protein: CAIRPQGYEQYF

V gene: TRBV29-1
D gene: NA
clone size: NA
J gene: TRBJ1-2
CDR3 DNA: TGCAGCGTTGATGAAAAGGGGGTGGACTATGGCTACACCTTC
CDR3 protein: CSVDEKGVDYGYTF

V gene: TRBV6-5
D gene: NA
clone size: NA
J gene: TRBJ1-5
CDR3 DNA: TGTGCCAGCAGCGAGGCAGGACTTAGCAATCAGCCCCAGCATTTT
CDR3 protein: CASSEAGLSNQPQHF

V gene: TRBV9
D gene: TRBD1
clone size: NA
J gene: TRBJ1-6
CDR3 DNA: TGTGCCAGCAGCGTAGGTGAGGGGGCCAATTCACCCCTCCACTTT
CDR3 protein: CASSVGEGANSPLHF

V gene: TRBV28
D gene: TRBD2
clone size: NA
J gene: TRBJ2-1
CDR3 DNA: TGTGCCAGCAGCGGGCCTAGCGGGAGGGCCTCCTACAATGAGCAGTTCTTC
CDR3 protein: CASSGPSGRASYNEQFF

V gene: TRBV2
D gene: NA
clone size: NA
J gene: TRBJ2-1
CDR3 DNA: TGTGCCAGCAGTGAGGGAGGCTCTCTCTATGAGCAGTTCTTC
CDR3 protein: CASSEGGSLYEQFF

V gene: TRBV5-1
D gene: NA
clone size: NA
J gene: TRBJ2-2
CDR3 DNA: TGCGCCAGTAAGCTGGATCTGCCGAACACCGGGGAGCTGTTTTTT
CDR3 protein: CASKLDLPNTGELFF

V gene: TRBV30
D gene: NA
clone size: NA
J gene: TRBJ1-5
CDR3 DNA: TGTGCCTGGAGTAAGAAGGGGGTGGGCAATCAGCCCCAGCATTTT
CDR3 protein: CAWSKKGVGNQPQHF

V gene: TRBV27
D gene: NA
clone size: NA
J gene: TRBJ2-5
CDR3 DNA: TGTGCCAGCAGGAATGGTCCTGGTCTCCAAGAGACCCAGTACTTC
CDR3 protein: CASRNGPGLQETQYF

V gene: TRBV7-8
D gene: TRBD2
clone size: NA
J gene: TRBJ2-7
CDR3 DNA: TGTGCCAGCAGAGGAGCGGGAGGGCTCAAGCAGTACTTC
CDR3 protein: CASRGAGGLKQYF

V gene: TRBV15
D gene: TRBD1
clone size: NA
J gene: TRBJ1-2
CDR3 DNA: TGTGCCACCAGGCCGGGACAGTACTATGGCTACACCTTC
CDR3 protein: CATRPGQYYGYTF

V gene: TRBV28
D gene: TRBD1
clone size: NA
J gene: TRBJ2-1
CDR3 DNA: TGTGCCAGCAGCCTCGGACAGGGGAATTACAATGAGCAGTTCTTC
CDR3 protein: CASSLGQGNYNEQFF